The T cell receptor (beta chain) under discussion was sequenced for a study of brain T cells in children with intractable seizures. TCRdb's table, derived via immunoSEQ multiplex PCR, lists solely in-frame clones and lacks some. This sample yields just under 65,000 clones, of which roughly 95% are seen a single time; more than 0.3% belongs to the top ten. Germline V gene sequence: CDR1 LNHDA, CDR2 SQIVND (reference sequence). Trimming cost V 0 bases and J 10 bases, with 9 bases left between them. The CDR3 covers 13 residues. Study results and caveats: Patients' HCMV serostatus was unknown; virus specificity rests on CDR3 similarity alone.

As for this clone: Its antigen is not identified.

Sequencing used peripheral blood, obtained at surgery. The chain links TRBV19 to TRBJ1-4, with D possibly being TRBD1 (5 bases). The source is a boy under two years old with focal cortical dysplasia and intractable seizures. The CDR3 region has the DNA TGTGCCAGTAGTATAGAAAGGGGCACAAAACTGTTTTTT. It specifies CASSIERGTKLFF. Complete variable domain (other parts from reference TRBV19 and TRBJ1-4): DGGITQSPKYLFRKEGQNVTLSCEQNLNHDAMYWYRQDPGQGLRLIYYSQIVNDFQKGDIAEGYSVSREKKESFPLTVTSAQKNPTAFYLCASSIERGTKLFFGSGTQLSVL.